Below are 29 T cell receptor beta chains sequenced from a single sample in a study of blood T cell repertoires in COVID-19. The protocol was immunoSEQ multiplex PCR, while the TCRdb copy is restricted to in-frame clones and leaves out a portion. Here the sample spans about 58,000 clones, more than 70% being singletons. The sample consisted of peripheral blood. All receptors come from a woman aged 50 to 60 with active or convalescent COVID-19.

In its sample, this clone was seen once. CDR3 protein: CAQSRGLNRNCYEQYF. The CDR3 nucleotides are TGTGCCCAGTCCAGGGGACTAAACCGCAACTGCTACGAGCAGTACTTC. The genes are TRBV3-1 (or the pseudogene TRBV3-2) and TRBJ2-7, with D perhaps matching TRBD2 (7 bases). Trimming shortened V by 11 bases and J by 3 bases, and 26 bases separated the two germline ends. There are 16 residues in the CDR3. Germline-derived CDR1 and CDR2 are LGHDT and YNNKEL (reference sequence).

The rearrangement links TRBV19 to TRBJ2-7, with unresolved D. The CDR3 extends over 13 amino acids. V was clipped by 6 bases and J by 4 bases, with 13 bases between them. Looked up from germline, CDR1 is LNHDA and CDR2 is SQIVND (reference sequence). The CDR3 nucleotides read TGTGCCAGTAGGGGCAGGCCGGCATACGAGCAGTACTTC. Translation: CASRGRPAYEQYF. The full variable domain, its missing parts supplied by reference TRBV19 and TRBJ2-7, is DGGITQSPKYLFRKEGQNVTLSCEQNLNHDAMYWYRQDPGQGLRLIYYSQIVNDFQKGDIAEGYSVSREKKESFPLTVTSAQKNPTAFYLCASRGRPAYEQYFGPGTRLTVT.

The genes are TRBV28 and TRBJ1-1; 8 nucleotides match TRBD1. Per germline, CDR1 MDHEN and CDR2 SYDVKM. J gave up 3 bases and V 3 bases, and 9 bases lay outside the gene matches. CDR3 length: 16 amino acids. The CDR3 sequence: CASSFGGTGRDTEAFF. The CDR3 region has the DNA TGTGCCAGCAGTTTTGGGGGGACAGGTCGGGACACTGAAGCTTTCTTT.

The chain combines TRBV30 with TRBJ2-5; maybe TRBD1 (6 bases). This CDR3 comprises 15 residues. Germline CDR1 and CDR2: GTSNPN and SVGIG (reference sequence). Trimming left V 1 base short and J 2 bases short, with 14 bases between. CDR3 DNA sequence: TGTGCCTGGAGTGAGCCCCTTGGACAGCAAGAGACCCAGTACTTC. It codes for CAWSEPLGQQETQYF.

The J gene is TRBJ1-1, the V gene TRBV11-2; D not certain. From germline, CDR1 is SGHAT and CDR2 FQNNGV. The CDR3 loop spans 15 amino acids. Trimming pared 7 bases from V and 1 base from J, leaving 16 bases between. CDR3 bases: TGTGCCAGCACCCCCAATCCTGCCAGGAACACTGAAGCTTTCTTT. Residues: CASTPNPARNTEAFF.

The rearrangement links TRBV15 to TRBJ2-3; 12 bases are a match to TRBD2. V trimming: 6 bases; J trimming: 2 bases; junction bases outside the gene matches: 6. CDR3 length: 16 residues. Looked up from germline, CDR1 is LNHNV and CDR2 is YYDKDF (reference sequence). The CDR3 here is CATRTRLAGVTDTQYF. CDR3 in DNA: TGTGCCACCAGGACCCGACTAGCGGGAGTCACAGATACGCAGTATTTT. The full variable domain, rest sourced from reference TRBV15 and TRBJ2-3, is DAMVIQNPRYQVTQFGKPVTLSCSQTLNHNVMYWYQQKSSQAPKLLFHYYDKDFNNEADTPDNFQSRRPNTSFCFLDIRSPGLGDTAMYLCATRTRLAGVTDTQYFGPGTRLTVL.

The chain is built from TRBV10-2 and TRBJ2-2; tentative D call: TRBD1 (5 bases). Germline V gene lookup returns CDR1 WSHSY and CDR2 SAAADI. V was pared by 2 bases and J by 8 bases, with 12 bases between. CDR3 length: 14 residues. The CDR3: CASSEPQGRGELFF. The CDR3 DNA sequence: TGCGCCAGCAGTGAGCCTCAGGGAAGAGGGGAGCTGTTTTTT.

The chain links TRBV12-3 or TRBV12-4 to TRBJ1-5; D gene unclear. Trimming took off 6 bases at V and 4 bases at J, with 7 bases between the two ends. The CDR3 covers 12 residues. The CDR3: CASSPTNQPQHF. In DNA form, the CDR3 reads TGTGCCAGCAGCCCAACAAATCAGCCCCAGCATTTT.

V is TRBV10-2 and J is TRBJ2-1; no clear D. Germline loops: CDR1 WSHSY, CDR2 SAAADI. Trimming took off 6 bases at V and 3 bases at J, with 9 bases between the two ends. The CDR3 has 13 amino acids. The DNA of the CDR3 is TGCGCCAGCAGGTTGGGCCGCTACAATGAGCAGTTCTTC. It encodes CASRLGRYNEQFF.

The chain carries TRBV12-3 or TRBV12-4 and TRBJ2-2; D perhaps matches TRBD1 (6 bases). V was pared by 10 bases and J by 4 bases, with 13 bases between. The length of the CDR3 is 13 residues. CDR3 protein: CATRTVGTGELFF. The CDR3 DNA sequence: TGTGCCACCCGGACAGTTGGCACCGGGGAGCTGTTTTTT.

V is TRBV30 and J is TRBJ2-5; D is ambiguous. Trimming left V 2 bases short and J 5 bases short, with 15 bases between. This CDR3 has 14 residues. Germline CDR1 GTSNPN, CDR2 SVGIG (reference sequence). The CDR3 is CAWSNMANGETQYF. CDR3 sequence (DNA): TGTGCCTGGAGTAATATGGCCAACGGGGAGACCCAGTACTTC.

V usage is TRBV11-2 and J usage is TRBJ2-7; 8 positions agree with TRBD1. The junction had 4 bases not matched to a gene; V was cut back by 1 base and J by 2 bases. The CDR3 is made up of 15 amino acids. Looked up from germline, CDR1 is SGHAT and CDR2 is FQNNGV. The CDR3 nucleotides are TGTGCCAGCAGCTTAGTGGACAGGGTTCCCTACGAGCAGTACTTC. Protein: CASSLVDRVPYEQYF.

The gene calls are TRBV4-1 and TRBJ1-4, with 8 bases identical to TRBD1. Germline loops: CDR1 MGHRA, CDR2 YSYEKL. This CDR3 is built from 16 residues. The V and J ends lost 7 bases and 7 bases, in that order; junction bases with no gene match: 14. The CDR3 DNA sequence: TGCGCCAGCACATCGCAGGGGGCCGGCTATTTTGAAAAACTGTTTTTT. Protein: CASTSQGAGYFEKLFF.

J is TRBJ2-7 and V is TRBV23-1; 13 positions agree with TRBD2. TRBV23-1 is recorded as an ORF, its role being uncertain. The V gene end was trimmed by 7 bases and the J gene end by 8 bases; junction bases not matched to a gene: 23. The CDR3 length is 19 residues. In DNA form, the CDR3 reads TGCGCCAGCACCCTAGAGCCCGAGGGCGGGACTAGCGGGGAACCGCAGCAGTACTTC. This translates into CASTLEPEGGTSGEPQQYF.

V gene TRBV12-5 combines with J gene TRBJ2-1; unclear D gene. The germline gives CDR1 LGHNT, CDR2 FRNRAP. The V and J ends lost 1 base and 3 bases respectively, with 7 bases between them. This CDR3 is built from 14 residues. The CDR3, as DNA: TGTGCTAGTGGTTTGGGGCAGGACTACAATGAGCAGTTCTTC. It specifies CASGLGQDYNEQFF.

The J gene is TRBJ1-2, the V gene TRBV5-4; D gene ambiguous. Germline V gene lookup returns CDR1 SGHNT and CDR2 YYREEE (reference sequence). Trimming removed 4 bases from V and 0 bases from J, with 7 bases in between. This CDR3 is built from 13 residues. The CDR3 is CASSIDTNYGYTF. DNA of the CDR3: TGTGCCAGCAGCATCGACACTAACTATGGCTACACCTTC.

The chain's CDR3 is CASSLIRDTHQNTEAFF. The CDR3 DNA reads as TGTGCCAGCAGTCTAATCCGGGACACTCATCAGAACACTGAAGCTTTCTTT. The chain carries TRBV28 and TRBJ1-1; D is possibly TRBD1 (6 bases). The CDR3 runs 17 residues. The V end was cut by 5 bases, the J end by 1 base, with 20 bases between. The germline V gene has CDR1 MDHEN and CDR2 SYDVKM.

The genes are TRBV28 and TRBJ2-3, with D possibly being TRBD1 (6 bases). V lost 2 bases and J 4 bases, leaving 10 bases between the germline ends. The germline V gene encodes CDR1 MDHEN and CDR2 SYDVKM. The CDR3 totals 14 residues. The CDR3 here is CASSLGQPSDTQYF. CDR3 bases: TGTGCCAGCAGTTTAGGACAGCCCTCAGATACGCAGTATTTT. The full variable domain, rest sourced from reference TRBV28 and TRBJ2-3, is DVKVTQSSRYLVKRTGEKVFLECVQDMDHENMFWYRQDPGLGLRLIYFSYDVKMKEKGDIPEGYSVSREKKERFSLILESASTNQTSMYLCASSLGQPSDTQYFGPGTRLTVL.

This clone has a single count. The chain uses TRBV18 and TRBJ2-5; D is unclear. Trimming shortened V by 2 bases and J by 2 bases, and 9 bases separated the two germline ends. The CDR3 consists of 14 residues. The germline gives CDR1 KGHSH, CDR2 LQKENI. CDR3 DNA sequence: TGTGCCAGCTCACCAATTCAGGCGCAAGAGACCCAGTACTTC. As protein: CASSPIQAQETQYF. The complete variable domain, with remaining parts taken from reference TRBV18 and TRBJ2-5, reads NAGVMQNPRHLVRRRGQEARLRCSPMKGHSHVYWYRQLPEEGLKFMVYLQKENIIDESGMPKERFSAEFPKEGPSILRIQQVVRGDSAAYFCASSPIQAQETQYFGPGTRLLVL.

This chain uses TRBV2 with TRBJ1-2; 9 bases match TRBD1. CDR3 length equals 14 residues. Germline CDR1 is SNHLY and CDR2 is FYNNEI. Losses at the gene ends were 6 bases for V and 5 bases for J; bases not matched to a gene: 7. The CDR3 nucleotides are TGTGCCAGCAGAGAACAGGGGGCGGGGTATGGCTACACCTTC. This codes for CASREQGAGYGYTF.

The chain joins TRBV10-1 to TRBJ1-6, with TRBD1 matching over 7 bases. With V trimmed by 6 bases and J by 7 bases, 3 bases remained unmatched. CDR1 and CDR2 from the germline V gene are WNHNN and SYGVQD (reference sequence). The CDR3 totals 13 residues. The CDR3 DNA is TGCGCCAGCAGCGGACAGGCGAATTCACCCCTCCACTTT. Translated: CASSGQANSPLHF.

V gene TRBV5-1 combines with J gene TRBJ2-1; TRBD2 matches 14 bases. CDR3 size: 15 residues. J gave up 8 bases and V 9 bases, and 10 bases lay outside the gene matches. The germline CDR1 and CDR2 sequences are SGHRS and YFSETQ. CDR3 bases: TGCGCCACCTCCCCAGGGACTAGCGGGGGTCATGAGCAGTTCTTC. Translated, it gives CATSPGTSGGHEQFF.

The chain uses TRBV19 and TRBJ2-5; 7 bases agree with TRBD1. The CDR3 covers 16 residues. The junction had 10 bases not matched to a gene; V was cut back by 4 bases and J by 2 bases. Germline V lookup: CDR1 LNHDA, CDR2 SQIVND (reference sequence). The CDR3 sequence is CASSKRPAQGQETQYF. The CDR3 DNA reads TGTGCCAGTAGTAAACGTCCGGCACAGGGGCAAGAGACCCAGTACTTC.

J is TRBJ1-3 and V is TRBV6-6, with D possibly being TRBD1 (5 bases). Germline values: CDR1 MNHNY, CDR2 SVGAGI (reference sequence). Trimming left V 8 bases short and J 2 bases short, with 19 bases between. This CDR3 comprises 16 residues. The CDR3 nucleotides read TGTGCCAGCTTCGAGTCTGCCAGGGCGGCTGGAAACACCATATATTTT. This translates into CASFESARAAGNTIYF.

The chain couples TRBV19 to TRBJ2-2; D is undetermined. This CDR3 spans 13 amino acids. Trimming left V 6 bases short and J 3 bases short, with 8 bases between. Germline CDR1 and CDR2: LNHDA and SQIVND (reference sequence). The CDR3 DNA reads TGTGCCAGTAGCGTACAGTACACCGGGGAGCTGTTTTTT. It specifies CASSVQYTGELFF.

The rearrangement uses TRBV6-5 and TRBJ2-7, with D maybe TRBD1 (6 bases). The CDR3 length is 13 residues. V was shortened by 6 bases and J by 6 bases, with 15 bases between the two germline ends. Germline CDR1 MNHEY, CDR2 SVGAGI. In nucleotides, the CDR3 is TGTGCCAGCAGCTACCGACAGGAATCCGAGCAGTACTTC. Translating it yields CASSYRQESEQYF.

The chain joins TRBV5-1 to TRBJ1-6; TRBD1 is a possible D gene (5 bases). Trimming stripped 3 bases from V and 1 base from J, with 11 bases between. The V gene's germline CDR1 is SGHRS and CDR2 YFSETQ. This CDR3 has 16 amino acids. The CDR3, as DNA: TGCGCCAGCAGCTCGTATGGGGCGTCCTATAATTCACCCCTCCACTTT. Protein sequence: CASSSYGASYNSPLHF.

CDR3: CASSANTGWRNTEAFF. DNA for the CDR3: TGTGCCAGCTCGGCGAATACAGGGTGGAGGAACACTGAAGCTTTCTTT. This chain connects TRBV18 to TRBJ1-1, with D tentatively TRBD1 (6 bases). Germline CDR1 reads KGHSH; CDR2 reads LQKENI. Trimming shortened V by 6 bases and J by 1 base, and 18 bases separated the two germline ends. CDR3 length: 16 residues.

The chain employs TRBV5-6 and TRBJ2-1; TRBD2 aligns across 11 bases. CDR3 length: 17 residues. In germline, CDR1 is SGHDT, CDR2 YYEEEE. Trimming took 1 base from V and 0 from J; bases not matched to a gene: 3. CDR3 in amino acids: CASSLRTSGSSYNEQFF. The CDR3 DNA is TGTGCCAGCAGCTTGCGCACTAGCGGGAGCTCCTACAATGAGCAGTTCTTC.